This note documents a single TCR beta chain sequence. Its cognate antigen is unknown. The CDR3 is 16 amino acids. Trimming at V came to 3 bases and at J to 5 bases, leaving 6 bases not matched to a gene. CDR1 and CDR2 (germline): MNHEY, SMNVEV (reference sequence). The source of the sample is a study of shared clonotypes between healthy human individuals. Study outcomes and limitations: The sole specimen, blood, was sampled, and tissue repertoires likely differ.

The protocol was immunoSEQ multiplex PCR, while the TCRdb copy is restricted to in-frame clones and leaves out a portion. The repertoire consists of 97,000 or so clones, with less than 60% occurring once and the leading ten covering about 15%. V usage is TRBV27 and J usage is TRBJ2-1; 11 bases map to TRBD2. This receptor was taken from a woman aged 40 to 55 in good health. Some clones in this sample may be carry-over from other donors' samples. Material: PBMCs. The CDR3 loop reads CASSFLAGGLNNEQFF. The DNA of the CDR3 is TGTGCCAGCAGTTTCCTAGCGGGAGGACTTAACAATGAGCAGTTCTTC.